The following is a T cell receptor (beta chain) sequence with its context. This clone showed up just once. The target of this receptor is not known. Per-nucleotide qualities are absent, and no much larger clonotype sits a single base away. The data originate from a study of T cells after somatic rescue of genetic block (dated by TCRdb to about 2020). Background for the entire study: The study assessed how robust, over the long term, a T-cell system was when the system had developed through somatic rescue of a genetic block in T-cell development.

V is pared back by 1 base and J by 12 bases, with 10 bases lying between the germline termini. Measured from the cysteine to the phenylalanine, the CDR3 is 12 residues long. Only CDR3 DNA is held: 36 bases, read in frame from base 1. Via the germline V gene, CDR1 is SGHTA and CDR2 FQGNSA. Library method: the immunoSEQ multiplex PCR assay. TCRdb stores this immuneACCESS table with in-frame sequences only. Part of the clones is absent; in the studies checked, under half of the shortfall reflects unresolved V genes, and no reason is known for the rest. In all, the sample holds roughly 65,000 clones, and around 93% of those were seen once. 2.9% of the sample comes from the top ten.

The sequencing input was peripheral blood mononuclear cells (PBMCs). The V and J segments used are TRBV7-2 and TRBJ2-1; no D gene can be assigned with confidence. This TCR derives from a man aged 35-49 years. The CDR3 in this case is CASSLDVVLQFF. The DNA sequence follows: TGTGCCAGCAGCTTAGATGTTGTGTTGCAGTTCTTC.